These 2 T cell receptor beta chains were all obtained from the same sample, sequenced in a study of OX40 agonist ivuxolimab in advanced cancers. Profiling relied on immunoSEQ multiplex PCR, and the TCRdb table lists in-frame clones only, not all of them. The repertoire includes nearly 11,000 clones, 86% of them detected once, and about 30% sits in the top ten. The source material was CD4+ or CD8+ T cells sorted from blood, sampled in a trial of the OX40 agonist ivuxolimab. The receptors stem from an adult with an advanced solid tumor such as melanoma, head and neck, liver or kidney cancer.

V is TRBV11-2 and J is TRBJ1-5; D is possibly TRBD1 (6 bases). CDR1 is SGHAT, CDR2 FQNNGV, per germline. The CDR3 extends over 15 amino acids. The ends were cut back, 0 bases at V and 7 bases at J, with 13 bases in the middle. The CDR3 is CASSLDSTGQQPQHF. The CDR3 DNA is TGTGCCAGCAGCTTAGATAGCACAGGGCAACAGCCCCAGCATTTT. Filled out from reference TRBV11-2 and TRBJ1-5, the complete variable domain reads EAGVAQSPRYKIIEKRQSVAFWCNPISGHATLYWYQQILGQGPKLLIQFQNNGVVDDSQLPKDRFSAERLKGVDSTLKIQPAKLEDSAVYLCASSLDSTGQQPQHFGDGTRLSIL.

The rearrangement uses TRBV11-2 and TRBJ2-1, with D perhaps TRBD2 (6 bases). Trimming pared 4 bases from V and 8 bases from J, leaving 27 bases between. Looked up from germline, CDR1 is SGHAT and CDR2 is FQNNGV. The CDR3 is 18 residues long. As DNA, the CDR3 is TGTGCCAGCAGCTCTCTTAGGGTAGCGGAAGGGAGCGGTGATGAGCAGTTCTTC. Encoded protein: CASSSLRVAEGSGDEQFF.